The text below deals with one T cell receptor beta chain. The data stem from a study of somatic mutations in cytotoxic T cells in rheumatoid arthritis. Here immunoSEQ multiplex PCR was the method, and the copy in TCRdb shows in-frame clones only, minus some. The table shows some 40,000 clones, with around 80% occurring only once. What was sequenced was CD8+ T cells sorted from blood. This TCR derives from a man aged 35-49 years in good health.

CDR3 in amino acids: CASISGERDSDTQYF. In DNA, the CDR3 is TGTGCCAGCATCTCCGGGGAACGGGACTCAGATACGCAGTATTTT. The V gene is TRBV28, the J gene TRBJ2-3, with D perhaps TRBD2 (6 bases). The V end was cut by 7 bases, the J end by 4 bases, with 18 bases between. This CDR3 comprises 15 residues. Germline assignment: CDR1 MDHEN and CDR2 SYDVKM.